The entry that follows covers one TCR beta chain sequence. This record belongs to a study of cytomegalovirus exposure and HLA in healthy donors. The PCR employed 60 Vbeta primers together with 13 Jbeta primers. Sequenced by immunoSEQ multiplex PCR; TCRdb stores in-frame clones only, minus some. Here the sample spans around 120,000 clones, 79% being singletons. The CDR3 sequence is 16 residues long. Per the germline V gene, CDR1 is SGHNT and CDR2 is YYREEE (reference sequence). V gave up 4 bases and J gave up 8 bases; unmatched junction bases: 9. The rearrangement joins TRBV5-4 to TRBJ2-1; 13 positions agree with TRBD2. The sample was PBMCs. The receptor was derived from a man aged 18 to 29 in good health and CMV-seronegative. CDR3 DNA: TGTGCCAGCAGCCCCTCAACTAGCGGGAGGGCAGATGAGCAGTTCTTC. It translates to CASSPSTSGRADEQFF. Looking up the rest from reference TRBV5-4 and TRBJ2-1 gives the full variable domain: ETGVTQSPTHLIKTRGQQVTLRCSSQSGHNTVSWYQQALGQGPQFIFQYYREEENGRGNFPPRFSGLQFPNYSSELNVNALELDDSALYLCASSPSTSGRADEQFFGPGTRLTVL.